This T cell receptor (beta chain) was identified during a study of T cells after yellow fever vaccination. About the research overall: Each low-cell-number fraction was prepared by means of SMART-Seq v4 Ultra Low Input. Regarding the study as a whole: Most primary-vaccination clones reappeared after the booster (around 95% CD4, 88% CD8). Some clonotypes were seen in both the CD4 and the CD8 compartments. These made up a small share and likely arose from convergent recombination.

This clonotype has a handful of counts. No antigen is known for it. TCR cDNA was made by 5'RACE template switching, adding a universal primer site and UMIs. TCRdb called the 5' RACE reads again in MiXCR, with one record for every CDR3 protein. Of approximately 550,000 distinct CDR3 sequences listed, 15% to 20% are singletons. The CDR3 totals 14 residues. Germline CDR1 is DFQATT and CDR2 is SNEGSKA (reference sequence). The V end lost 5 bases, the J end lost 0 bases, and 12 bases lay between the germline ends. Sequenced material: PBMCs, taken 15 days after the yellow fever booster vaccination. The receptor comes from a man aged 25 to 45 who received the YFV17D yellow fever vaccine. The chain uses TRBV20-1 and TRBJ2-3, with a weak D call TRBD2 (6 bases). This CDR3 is CSAAPGESTDTQYF. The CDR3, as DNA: TGCAGTGCTGCACCGGGGGAGAGCACAGATACGCAGTATTTT.